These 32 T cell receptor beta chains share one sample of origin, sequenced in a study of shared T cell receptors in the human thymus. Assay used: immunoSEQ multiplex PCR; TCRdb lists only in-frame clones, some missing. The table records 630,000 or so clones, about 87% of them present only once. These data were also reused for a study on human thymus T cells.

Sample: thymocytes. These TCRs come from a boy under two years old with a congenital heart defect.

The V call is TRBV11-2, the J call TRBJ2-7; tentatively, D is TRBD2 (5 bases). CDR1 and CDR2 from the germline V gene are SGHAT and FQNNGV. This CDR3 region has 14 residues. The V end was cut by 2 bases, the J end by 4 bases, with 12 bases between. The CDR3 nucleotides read TGTGCCAGCAGCTTAAGACTAAATGTATACGAGCAGTACTTC. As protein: CASSLRLNVYEQYF.

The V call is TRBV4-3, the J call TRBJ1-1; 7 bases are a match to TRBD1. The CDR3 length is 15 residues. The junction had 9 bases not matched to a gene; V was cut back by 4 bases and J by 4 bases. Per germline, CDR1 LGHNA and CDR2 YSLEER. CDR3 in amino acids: CASSRHRGRGTEAFF. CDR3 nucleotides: TGCGCCAGCAGCCGTCACAGGGGACGCGGCACTGAAGCTTTCTTT.

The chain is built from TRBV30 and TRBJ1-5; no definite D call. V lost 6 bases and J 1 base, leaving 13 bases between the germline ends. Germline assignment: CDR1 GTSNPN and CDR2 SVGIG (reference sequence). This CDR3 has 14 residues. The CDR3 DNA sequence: TGTGCCTGCCGAGTCAGCGGCAGCAATCAGCCCCAGCATTTT. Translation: CACRVSGSNQPQHF. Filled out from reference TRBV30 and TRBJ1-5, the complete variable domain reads SQTIHQWPATLVQPVGSPLSLECTVEGTSNPNLYWYRQAAGRGLQLLFYSVGIGQISSEVPQNLSASRPQDRQFILSSKKLLLSDSGFYLCACRVSGSNQPQHFGDGTRLSIL.

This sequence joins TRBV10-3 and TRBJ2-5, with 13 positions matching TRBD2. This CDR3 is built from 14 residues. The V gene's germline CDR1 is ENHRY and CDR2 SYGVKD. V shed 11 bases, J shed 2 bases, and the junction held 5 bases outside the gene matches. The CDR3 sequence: CASRLAGGQETQYF. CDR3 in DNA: TGTGCCTCCCGACTAGCGGGAGGACAAGAGACCCAGTACTTC.

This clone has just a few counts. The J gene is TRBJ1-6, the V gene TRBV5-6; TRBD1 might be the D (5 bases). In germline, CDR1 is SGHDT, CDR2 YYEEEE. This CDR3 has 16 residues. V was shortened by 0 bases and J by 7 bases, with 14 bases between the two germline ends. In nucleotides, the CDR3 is TGTGCCAGCAGCTTGGCCAGGGTTGGAAGCAATTCACCCCTCCACTTT. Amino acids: CASSLARVGSNSPLHF.

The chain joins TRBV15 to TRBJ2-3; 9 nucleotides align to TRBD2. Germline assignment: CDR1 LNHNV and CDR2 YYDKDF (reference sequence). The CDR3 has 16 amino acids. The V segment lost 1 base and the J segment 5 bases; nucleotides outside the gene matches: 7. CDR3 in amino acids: CATSRASSGIGDTQYF. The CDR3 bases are TGTGCCACCAGCAGAGCATCTAGCGGGATTGGAGATACGCAGTATTTT.

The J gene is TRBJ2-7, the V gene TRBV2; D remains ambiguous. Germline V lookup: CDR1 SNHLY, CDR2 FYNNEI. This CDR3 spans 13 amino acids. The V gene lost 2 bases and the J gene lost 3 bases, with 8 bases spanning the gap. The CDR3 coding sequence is TGTGCCAGCAGTGAATCCAGGTACTACGAGCAGTACTTC. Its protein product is CASSESRYYEQYF.

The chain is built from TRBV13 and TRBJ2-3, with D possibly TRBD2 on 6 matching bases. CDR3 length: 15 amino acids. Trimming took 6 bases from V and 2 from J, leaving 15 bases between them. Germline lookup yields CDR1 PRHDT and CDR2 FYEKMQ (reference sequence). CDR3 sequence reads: CASREGPISTDTQYF. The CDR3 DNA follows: TGTGCCAGCAGGGAGGGACCAATCTCCACAGATACGCAGTATTTT.

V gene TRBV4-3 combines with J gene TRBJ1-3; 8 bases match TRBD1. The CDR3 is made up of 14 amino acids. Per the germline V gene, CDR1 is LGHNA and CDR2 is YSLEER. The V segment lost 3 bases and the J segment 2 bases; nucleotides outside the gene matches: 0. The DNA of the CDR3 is TGCGCCAGCAGCCACAGGGGGCCTGGAAACACCATATATTTT. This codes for CASSHRGPGNTIYF.

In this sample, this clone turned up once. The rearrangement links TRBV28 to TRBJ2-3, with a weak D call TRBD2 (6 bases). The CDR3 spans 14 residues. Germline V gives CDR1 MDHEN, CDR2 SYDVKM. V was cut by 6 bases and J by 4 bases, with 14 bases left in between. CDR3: CASRIRERADTQYF. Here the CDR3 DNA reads TGTGCCAGCAGAATCAGGGAGCGGGCAGATACGCAGTATTTT. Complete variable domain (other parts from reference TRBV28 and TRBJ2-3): DVKVTQSSRYLVKRTGEKVFLECVQDMDHENMFWYRQDPGLGLRLIYFSYDVKMKEKGDIPEGYSVSREKKERFSLILESASTNQTSMYLCASRIRERADTQYFGPGTRLTVL.

The CDR3 protein is CAWSGSGGALYNEQFF. The CDR3 bases are TGTGCCTGGAGTGGAAGCGGGGGGGCCCTATACAATGAGCAGTTCTTC. The chain employs TRBV30 and TRBJ2-1, with 10 bases that match TRBD2. Germline V CDR1 and CDR2: GTSNPN, SVGIG (reference sequence). Trimming cost V 1 base and J 4 bases; bases outside gene matches: 7. The CDR3 totals 16 residues.

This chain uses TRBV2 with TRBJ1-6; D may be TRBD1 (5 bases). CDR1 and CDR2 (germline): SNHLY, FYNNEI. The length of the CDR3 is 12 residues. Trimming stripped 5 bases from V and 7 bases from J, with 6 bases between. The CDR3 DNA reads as TGTGCCAGCAGTCCAGGGAATTCACCCCTCCACTTT. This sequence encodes CASSPGNSPLHF.

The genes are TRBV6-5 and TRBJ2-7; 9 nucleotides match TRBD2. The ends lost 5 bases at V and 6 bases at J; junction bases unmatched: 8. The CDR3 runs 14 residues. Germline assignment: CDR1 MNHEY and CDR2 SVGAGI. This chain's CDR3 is CASSPRRGRGEQYF. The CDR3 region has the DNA TGTGCCAGCAGTCCCCGACGCGGGAGGGGCGAGCAGTACTTC.

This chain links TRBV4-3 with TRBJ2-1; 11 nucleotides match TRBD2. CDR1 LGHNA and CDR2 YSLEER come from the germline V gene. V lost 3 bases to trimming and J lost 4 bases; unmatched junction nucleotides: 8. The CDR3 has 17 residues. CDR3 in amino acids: CASSHMPGLAVYNEQFF. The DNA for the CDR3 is TGCGCCAGCAGCCATATGCCGGGACTAGCGGTTTACAATGAGCAGTTCTTC.

CDR3 nucleotide sequence: TGTGCCAGCAGCGGGGGACGGGGGAGCAATCAGCCCCAGCATTTT. Residues: CASSGGRGSNQPQHF. This rearrangement joins TRBV6-6 to TRBJ1-5; D possibly corresponds to TRBD1 (5 bases). CDR1 and CDR2 from the germline V gene are MNHNY and SVGAGI (reference sequence). The CDR3 loop spans 15 amino acids. V was clipped by 6 bases and J by 1 base, with 13 bases between them.

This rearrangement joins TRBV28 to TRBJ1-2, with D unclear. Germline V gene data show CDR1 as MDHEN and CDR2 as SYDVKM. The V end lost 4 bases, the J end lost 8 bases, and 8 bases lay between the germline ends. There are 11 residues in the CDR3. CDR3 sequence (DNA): TGTGCCAGCAGTTCTTACGGGGGCTACACCTTC. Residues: CASSSYGGYTF.

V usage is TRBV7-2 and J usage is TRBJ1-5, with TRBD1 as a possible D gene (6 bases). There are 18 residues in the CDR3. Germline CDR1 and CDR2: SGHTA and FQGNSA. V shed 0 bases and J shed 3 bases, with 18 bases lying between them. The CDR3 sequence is CASSLAQDRRSFNQPQHF. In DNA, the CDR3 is TGTGCCAGCAGCTTAGCGCAAGACAGGAGATCTTTCAATCAGCCCCAGCATTTT.

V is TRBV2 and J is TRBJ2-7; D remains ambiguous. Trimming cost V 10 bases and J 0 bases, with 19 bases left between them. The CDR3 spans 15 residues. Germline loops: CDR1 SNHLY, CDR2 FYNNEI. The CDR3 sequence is CAITTPELSSYEQYF. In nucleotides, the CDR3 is TGTGCCATCACTACCCCGGAGCTGAGCTCCTACGAGCAGTACTTC. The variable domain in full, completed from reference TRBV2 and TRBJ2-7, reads EPEVTQTPSHQVTQMGQEVILRCVPISNHLYFYWYRQILGQKVEFLVSFYNNEISEKSEIFDDQFSVERPDGSNFTLKIRSTKLEDSAMYFCAITTPELSSYEQYFGPGTRLTVT.

CDR3 amino acids: CASSQGQGISYEQYF. For the CDR3, the DNA is TGCGCCAGCAGCCAGGGACAGGGGATCTCCTACGAGCAGTACTTC. The V and J genes are TRBV4-1 and TRBJ2-7; 10 bases fit TRBD1. The CDR3 has 15 residues. V shed 3 bases and J 0 bases; nucleotides not matched to a gene: 2. Germline CDR1 MGHRA, CDR2 YSYEKL.

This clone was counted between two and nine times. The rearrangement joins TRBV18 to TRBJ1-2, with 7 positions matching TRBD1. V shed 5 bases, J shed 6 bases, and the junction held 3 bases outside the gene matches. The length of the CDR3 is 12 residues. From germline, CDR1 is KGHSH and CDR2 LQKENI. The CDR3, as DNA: TGTGCCAGCTCAAGACAGGGTCATGGCTACACCTTC. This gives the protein CASSRQGHGYTF.

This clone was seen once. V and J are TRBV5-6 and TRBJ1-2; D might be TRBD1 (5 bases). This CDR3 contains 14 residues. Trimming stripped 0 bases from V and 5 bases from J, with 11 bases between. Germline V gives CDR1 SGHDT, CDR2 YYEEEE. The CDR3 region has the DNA TGTGCCAGCAGCTTGGTAGGGCCAGGGTATGGCTACACCTTC. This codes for CASSLVGPGYGYTF.

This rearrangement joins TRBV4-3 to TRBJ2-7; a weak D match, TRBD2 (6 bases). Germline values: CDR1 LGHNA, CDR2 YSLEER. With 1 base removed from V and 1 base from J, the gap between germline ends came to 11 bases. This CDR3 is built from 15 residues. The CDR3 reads CASSQGKRASYEQYF. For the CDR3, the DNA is TGCGCCAGCAGCCAAGGGAAGCGGGCATCCTACGAGCAGTACTTC.

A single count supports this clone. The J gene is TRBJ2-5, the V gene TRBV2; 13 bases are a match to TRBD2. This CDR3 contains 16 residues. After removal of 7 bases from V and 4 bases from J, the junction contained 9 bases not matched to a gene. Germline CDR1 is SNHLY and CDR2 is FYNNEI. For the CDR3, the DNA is TGTGCCAGCATGGGACTAGCGGGAAGTGACCCAGAGACCCAGTACTTC. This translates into CASMGLAGSDPETQYF.

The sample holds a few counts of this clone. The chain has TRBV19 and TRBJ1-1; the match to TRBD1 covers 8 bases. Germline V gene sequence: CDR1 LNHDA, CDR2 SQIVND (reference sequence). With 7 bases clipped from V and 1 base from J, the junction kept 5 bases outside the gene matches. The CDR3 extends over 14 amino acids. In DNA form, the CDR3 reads TGTGCCAGTACCCAAGGACAGGGGAACACTGAAGCTTTCTTT. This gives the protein CASTQGQGNTEAFF.

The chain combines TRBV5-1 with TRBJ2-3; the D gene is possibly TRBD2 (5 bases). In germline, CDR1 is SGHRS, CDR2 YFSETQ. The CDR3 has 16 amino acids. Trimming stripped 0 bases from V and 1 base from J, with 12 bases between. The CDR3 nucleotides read TGCGCCAGCAGCTTGGTACCCCTCGGGGGCACAGATACGCAGTATTTT. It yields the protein CASSLVPLGGTDTQYF. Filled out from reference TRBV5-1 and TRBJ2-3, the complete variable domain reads KAGVTQTPRYLIKTRGQQVTLSCSPISGHRSVSWYQQTPGQGLQFLFEYFSETQRNKGNFPGRFSGRQFSNSRSEMNVSTLELGDSALYLCASSLVPLGGTDTQYFGPGTRLTVL.

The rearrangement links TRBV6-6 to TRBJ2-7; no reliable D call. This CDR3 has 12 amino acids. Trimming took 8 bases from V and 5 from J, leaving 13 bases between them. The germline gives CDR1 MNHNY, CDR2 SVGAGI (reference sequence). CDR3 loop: CASESLLNEQYF. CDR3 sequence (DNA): TGTGCCAGCGAATCCCTACTGAACGAGCAGTACTTC.

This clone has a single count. CDR3 residues: CASSYPGRGASYEQYF. CDR3 bases: TGTGCCAGCAGTTACCCGGGGCGGGGGGCCTCCTACGAGCAGTACTTC. The chain is built from TRBV6-6 and TRBJ2-7; 8 nucleotides line up with TRBD2. CDR3 size: 16 residues. CDR1 and CDR2 from the germline V gene are MNHNY and SVGAGI (reference sequence). Trimming at V came to 2 bases and at J to 0 bases, leaving 6 bases not matched to a gene.

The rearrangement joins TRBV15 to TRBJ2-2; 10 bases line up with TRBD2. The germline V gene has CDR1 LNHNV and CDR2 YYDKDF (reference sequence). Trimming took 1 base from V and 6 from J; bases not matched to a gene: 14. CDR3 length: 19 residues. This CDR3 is CATSRGVQRGGGTAGELFF. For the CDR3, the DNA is TGTGCCACCAGCAGAGGGGTCCAGCGGGGGGGCGGTACTGCCGGGGAGCTGTTTTTT.

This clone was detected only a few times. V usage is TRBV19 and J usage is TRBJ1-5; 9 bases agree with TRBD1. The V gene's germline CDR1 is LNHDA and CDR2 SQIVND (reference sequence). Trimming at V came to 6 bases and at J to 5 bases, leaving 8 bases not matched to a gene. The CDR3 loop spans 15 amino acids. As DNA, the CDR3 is TGTGCCAGTAGAGAACAGGGGGCAAATCATCAGCCCCAGCATTTT. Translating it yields CASREQGANHQPQHF. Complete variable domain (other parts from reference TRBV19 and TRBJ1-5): DGGITQSPKYLFRKEGQNVTLSCEQNLNHDAMYWYRQDPGQGLRLIYYSQIVNDFQKGDIAEGYSVSREKKESFPLTVTSAQKNPTAFYLCASREQGANHQPQHFGDGTRLSIL.

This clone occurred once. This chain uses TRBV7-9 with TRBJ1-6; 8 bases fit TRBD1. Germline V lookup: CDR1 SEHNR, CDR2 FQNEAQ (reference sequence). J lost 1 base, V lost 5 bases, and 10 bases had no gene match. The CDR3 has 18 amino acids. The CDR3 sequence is CASSLTPGQESYNSPLHF. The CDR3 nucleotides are TGTGCCAGCAGCCTAACTCCGGGACAGGAGTCCTATAATTCACCCCTCCACTTT.

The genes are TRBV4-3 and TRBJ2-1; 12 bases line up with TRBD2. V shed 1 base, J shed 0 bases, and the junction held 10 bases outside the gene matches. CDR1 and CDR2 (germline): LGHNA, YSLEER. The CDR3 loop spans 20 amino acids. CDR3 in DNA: TGCGCCAGCAGCCAAGGCGGGCCTAGCGGGGGGGCCAGCTCCTACAATGAGCAGTTCTTC. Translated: CASSQGGPSGGASSYNEQFF.

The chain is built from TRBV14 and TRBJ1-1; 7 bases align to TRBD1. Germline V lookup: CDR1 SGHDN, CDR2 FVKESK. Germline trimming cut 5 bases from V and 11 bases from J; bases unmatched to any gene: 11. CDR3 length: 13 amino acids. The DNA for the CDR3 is TGTGCCAGCAGCTCCGGAGACAGGGTTGGGGCTTTCTTT. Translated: CASSSGDRVGAFF.